Below are 25 T cell receptor beta chains sequenced from a single sample in a study of shared clonotypes between healthy human individuals (dated by TCRdb to 2018 to 2020). The library came from the immunoSEQ multiplex PCR assay. The clones in this table, taken by TCRdb from immuneACCESS, are in-frame only. Not every clone is retained; where verified, under half of the shortfall comes from an unresolved V gene, and the cause of the rest is unknown. Here the sample has about 380,000 clones; approximately 96% occur a single time. The top ten hold 0.32% of the sample. The sequenced sample was memory CD8+ T cells sorted from blood. Reading the label with the study, this specimen's cell subset or site is: CD45RO+ cells pooled with CCR7-negative TemRA cells. The origin of the receptors is a man aged 30 to 39 in good health.

This clone was counted once. The chain employs TRBV27 and TRBJ1-4, with TRBD1 identical over 8 bases. Germline V gives CDR1 MNHEY, CDR2 SMNVEV (reference sequence). J gave up 7 bases and V 2 bases, and 9 bases lay outside the gene matches. The CDR3 spans 16 residues. CDR3 sequence: CASSLRFRGPGEKLFF. The DNA of the CDR3 is TGTGCCAGCAGTTTAAGGTTCAGGGGGCCGGGTGAAAAACTGTTTTTT. Full variable domain (missing parts from reference TRBV27 and TRBJ1-4): EAQVTQNPRYLITVTGKKLTVTCSQNMNHEYMSWYRQDPGLGLRQIYYSMNVEVTDKGDVPEGYKVSRKEKRNFPLILESPSPNQTSLYFCASSLRFRGPGEKLFFGSGTQLSVL.

This chain links TRBV2 with TRBJ1-2; no reliable D call. V lost 7 bases and J 0 bases, leaving 6 bases between the germline ends. Germline V gene sequence: CDR1 SNHLY, CDR2 FYNNEI. This CDR3 region has 12 residues. The CDR3 region is CASTHPNYGYTF. The CDR3 DNA is TGTGCCAGCACACATCCTAACTATGGCTACACCTTC.

The rearrangement links TRBV7-2 to TRBJ2-3; D gene uncertain. V lost 1 base and J 2 bases, leaving 10 bases between the germline ends. Germline CDR1 and CDR2: SGHTA and FQGNSA. The CDR3 spans 15 residues. CDR3 sequence: CASSLVGSYTDTQYF. As DNA, the CDR3 is TGTGCCAGCAGCTTAGTCGGCTCTTACACAGATACGCAGTATTTT.

As regards this clone: This specimen includes other DNA sequences encoding the same CDR3. The chain uses TRBV20-1 and TRBJ1-2; D unresolved. The V end lost 6 bases, the J end lost 8 bases, and 10 bases lay between the germline ends. This CDR3 spans 10 amino acids. Germline V gives CDR1 DFQATT, CDR2 SNEGSKA (reference sequence). The CDR3 here is CSAPGGGYTF. The CDR3 DNA reads as TGCAGTGCCCCCGGAGGCGGCTACACCTTC.

The chain carries TRBV5-1 and TRBJ1-2; TRBD1 matches at 8 bases. The V gene end was trimmed by 3 bases and the J gene end by 6 bases; junction bases not matched to a gene: 7. CDR1 SGHRS and CDR2 YFSETQ come from the germline V gene. The CDR3 has 14 residues. The chain's CDR3 is CASSSETGVDGYTF. CDR3 sequence (DNA): TGCGCCAGCAGCTCCGAGACAGGGGTAGATGGCTACACCTTC. The variable domain in full, with the rest retrieved from reference TRBV5-1 and TRBJ1-2, is KAGVTQTPRYLIKTRGQQVTLSCSPISGHRSVSWYQQTPGQGLQFLFEYFSETQRNKGNFPGRFSGRQFSNSRSEMNVSTLELGDSALYLCASSSETGVDGYTFGSGTRLTVV.

The chain joins TRBV19 to TRBJ2-1, with TRBD2 as a possible D gene (5 bases). From germline, CDR1 is LNHDA and CDR2 SQIVND (reference sequence). CDR3 size: 12 residues. Trimming left V 10 bases short and J 12 bases short, with 19 bases between. This chain's CDR3 is CATGGRKRGQFF. The CDR3 DNA reads as TGTGCCACCGGCGGCCGGAAACGGGGGCAGTTCTTC.

CDR3 DNA sequence: TGTGCCAGCAGCTCCCCGGGGGGGTACGAGCAGTACTTC. It yields the protein CASSSPGGYEQYF. The chain uses TRBV11-2 and TRBJ2-7, with 8 bases fitting TRBD2. Trimming at V came to 4 bases and at J to 4 bases, leaving 3 bases not matched to a gene. The CDR3 consists of 13 residues. Germline loops: CDR1 SGHAT, CDR2 FQNNGV.

The rearrangement uses TRBV5-1 and TRBJ2-3; 7 nucleotides agree with TRBD2. V trimming: 2 bases; J trimming: 5 bases; junction bases outside the gene matches: 11. CDR1 and CDR2 (germline): SGHRS, YFSETQ. The CDR3 has 16 amino acids. The chain's CDR3 is CASSLTGGVAGDTQYF. In DNA form, the CDR3 reads TGCGCCAGCAGCTTAACGGGAGGAGTAGCCGGAGATACGCAGTATTTT.

The gene calls are TRBV11-2 and TRBJ1-1, with D uncertain. From germline, CDR1 is SGHAT and CDR2 FQNNGV. The CDR3 consists of 14 residues. The germline V and J ends were trimmed by 4 bases and 1 base, with 10 bases remaining between them. CDR3 coding DNA: TGTGCCAGCAGCTCTTGGGAAGGGAACACTGAAGCTTTCTTT. Translation gives CASSSWEGNTEAFF.

This rearrangement joins TRBV6-6 to TRBJ1-1; D is unclear. Germline loops: CDR1 MNHNY, CDR2 SVGAGI (reference sequence). The CDR3 is made up of 14 amino acids. Trimming took 6 bases from V and 7 from J, leaving 18 bases between them. CDR3: CASSPGPFEGEAFF. CDR3 DNA sequence: TGTGCCAGCAGCCCAGGACCCTTTGAGGGTGAAGCTTTCTTT.

Only one count was recorded for this clone. This rearrangement joins TRBV27 to TRBJ2-2; possible D gene TRBD2, 6 bases. This CDR3 has 14 residues. V was clipped by 3 bases and J by 3 bases, with 8 bases between them. Germline V gene data show CDR1 as MNHEY and CDR2 as SMNVEV (reference sequence). Here the CDR3 DNA reads TGTGCCAGCAGTTTTAGCGGCTACACCGGGGAGCTGTTTTTT. Its protein product is CASSFSGYTGELFF.

The chain couples TRBV5-6 to TRBJ1-5; TRBD1 matches 9 bases. CDR1 and CDR2 (germline): SGHDT, YYEEEE. There are 18 residues in the CDR3. The ends lost 3 bases at V and 7 bases at J; junction bases unmatched: 17. Written as DNA, the CDR3 is TGTGCCAGCAGCTCTAGGTCATATGGGACAGGGTTTTTACAGCCCCAGCATTTT. Residues: CASSSRSYGTGFLQPQHF.

V is TRBV4-1 and J is TRBJ1-3; 7 nucleotides agree with TRBD1. Germline CDR1 MGHRA, CDR2 YSYEKL. The V gene end was trimmed by 4 bases and the J gene end by 3 bases; junction bases not matched to a gene: 6. CDR3 length: 15 amino acids. The CDR3 nucleotides are TGCGCCAGCAGCCCCAGGACAGGCGGTGGAAACACCATATATTTT. It is translated as CASSPRTGGGNTIYF.

V gene TRBV28 combines with J gene TRBJ2-3; D not certain. Trimming pared 4 bases from V and 1 base from J, leaving 3 bases between. The CDR3 has 12 residues. Germline CDR1 is MDHEN and CDR2 is SYDVKM. The CDR3 DNA is TGTGCCAGCAGTTCCCGCACAGATACGCAGTATTTT. Protein: CASSSRTDTQYF.

The chain uses TRBV19 and TRBJ2-5; 7 nucleotides line up with TRBD2. The CDR3 is 14 residues long. With V trimmed by 2 bases and J by 2 bases, 2 bases remained unmatched. Germline CDR1 is LNHDA and CDR2 is SQIVND (reference sequence). The CDR3 coding sequence is TGTGCCAGTAGTATACGGGAGGAACAAGAGACCCAGTACTTC. Translation gives CASSIREEQETQYF.

V and J are TRBV6-6 and TRBJ2-3; 7 bases are shared with TRBD2. The germline V gene encodes CDR1 MNHNY and CDR2 SVGAGI (reference sequence). After removal of 5 bases from V and 2 bases from J, the junction contained 7 bases not matched to a gene. The CDR3 sequence is 15 residues long. CDR3 nucleotides: TGTGCCAGCAGTCTAAGCGGGATAAACACAGATACGCAGTATTTT. Its translation: CASSLSGINTDTQYF.

Concerning this clone itself: Distinct nucleotide sequences in the sample also encode this CDR3. This chain connects TRBV5-1 to TRBJ1-4; D is possibly TRBD1 (6 bases). Germline CDR1 and CDR2: SGHRS and YFSETQ. V lost 1 base and J 8 bases, leaving 12 bases between the germline ends. The CDR3 has 14 amino acids. This CDR3 reads CASSLQGRGEKLFF. CDR3 nucleotide sequence: TGCGCCAGCAGCTTGCAAGGAAGGGGGGAAAAACTGTTTTTT.

This sequence joins TRBV5-4 and TRBJ1-1; unclear D gene. Germline V gives CDR1 SGHNT, CDR2 YYREEE (reference sequence). Trimming pared 0 bases from V and 2 bases from J, leaving 11 bases between. The CDR3 has 15 residues. CDR3 DNA sequence: TGTGCCAGCAGCTTGGCCCCAGGCCTCAACACTGAAGCTTTCTTT. Its protein is CASSLAPGLNTEAFF.

The V and J genes are TRBV5-6 and TRBJ2-7; TRBD2 aligns across 12 bases. This CDR3 contains 15 residues. The germline V gene has CDR1 SGHDT and CDR2 YYEEEE. The V gene end was trimmed by 0 bases and the J gene end by 9 bases; junction bases not matched to a gene: 7. In DNA form, the CDR3 reads TGTGCCAGCAGCTTGGGACTAGCGGGAGCTGACGGGCAGTACTTC. This sequence encodes CASSLGLAGADGQYF.

CDR3 loop: CASSLASGHNTQYF. The CDR3 DNA reads as TGTGCCAGCAGTTTGGCCTCGGGCCATAATACGCAGTATTTT. The chain combines TRBV28 with TRBJ2-3; D is unclear. Germline values: CDR1 MDHEN, CDR2 SYDVKM. V was shortened by 3 bases and J by 7 bases, with 14 bases between the two germline ends. This CDR3 has 14 amino acids.

This clone appeared a single time. The V and J genes are TRBV7-9 and TRBJ1-4; possibly TRBD1 for D (6 bases). V shed 5 bases and J shed 5 bases, with 12 bases lying between them. The CDR3 spans 14 residues. Germline values: CDR1 SEHNR, CDR2 FQNEAQ (reference sequence). The CDR3 region has the DNA TGTGCCAGCAGCCAGGGGCCCCTAAATGAAAAACTGTTTTTT. As protein: CASSQGPLNEKLFF.

The V and J genes are TRBV4-2 and TRBJ2-7; D is tentatively TRBD1 or TRBD2 (5 bases each). Trimming stripped 4 bases from V and 0 bases from J, with 13 bases between. The CDR3 extends over 15 amino acids. Germline values: CDR1 LGHNA, CDR2 YNFKEQ. Here the CDR3 DNA reads TGTGCCAGCAGCCCTCAACCGGGACCCTCCTACGAGCAGTACTTC. Its translation is CASSPQPGPSYEQYF.

The chain combines TRBV27 with TRBJ2-5, with D possibly TRBD1 on 6 matching bases. In germline, CDR1 is MNHEY, CDR2 SMNVEV (reference sequence). The V and J ends lost 3 bases and 2 bases respectively, with 10 bases between them. CDR3 length equals 14 residues. The CDR3 spells CASSFKRGQETQYF. As DNA, the CDR3 is TGTGCCAGCAGTTTTAAGAGGGGGCAAGAGACCCAGTACTTC.

The count of this clone is one. This chain joins TRBV4-2 and TRBJ2-3; 9 bases match TRBD2. This CDR3 has 19 residues. V dropped 0 bases and J dropped 1; count of bases not matched to a gene: 11. Looked up from germline, CDR1 is LGHNA and CDR2 is YNFKEQ. CDR3 sequence: CASSQEDNSRTSGTDTQYF. The CDR3 DNA sequence: TGTGCCAGCAGCCAAGAAGATAATTCTAGGACTAGCGGCACAGATACGCAGTATTTT.

The genes are TRBV28 and TRBJ1-5; tentative D call: TRBD1 (5 bases). The CDR3 has 17 residues. The germline V gene encodes CDR1 MDHEN and CDR2 SYDVKM. Deletions cut 6 bases from V and 7 bases from J, with 25 bases between. The CDR3 here is CASSLPLGPPGGQPQHF. The CDR3, as DNA: TGTGCCAGCAGCCTCCCCTTAGGTCCGCCTGGGGGGCAGCCCCAGCATTTT.